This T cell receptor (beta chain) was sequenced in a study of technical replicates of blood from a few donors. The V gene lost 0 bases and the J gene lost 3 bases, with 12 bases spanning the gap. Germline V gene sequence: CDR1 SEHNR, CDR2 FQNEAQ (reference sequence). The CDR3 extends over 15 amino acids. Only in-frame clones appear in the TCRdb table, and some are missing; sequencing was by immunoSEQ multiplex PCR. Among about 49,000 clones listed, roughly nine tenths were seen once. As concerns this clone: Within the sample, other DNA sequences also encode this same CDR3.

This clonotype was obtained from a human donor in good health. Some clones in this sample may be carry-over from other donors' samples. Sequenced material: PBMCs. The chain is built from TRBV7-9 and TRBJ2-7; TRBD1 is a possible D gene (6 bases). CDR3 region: CASSLAAGAGYEQYF. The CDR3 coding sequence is TGTGCCAGCAGCTTAGCAGCAGGGGCCGGCTACGAGCAGTACTTC. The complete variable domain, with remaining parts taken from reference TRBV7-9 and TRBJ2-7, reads DTGVSQNPRHKITKRGQNVTFRCDPISEHNRLYWYRQTLGQGPEFLTYFQNEAQLEKSRLLSDRFSAERPKGSFSTLEIQRTEQGDSAMYLCASSLAAGAGYEQYFGPGTRLTVT.